Listed below are T cell receptor beta chains from one sample, sequenced in a study of graft-versus-host responses after intestinal transplantation. Measured with immunoSEQ multiplex PCR; TCRdb has only the in-frame clones, and not every one. This sample carries 21,000 or so clones, approximately 92% of them seen once, and the ten largest clones take approximately 41%. The input for sequencing was PBMCs, taken approximately 250 days after intestinal transplant. These TCRs come from a human patient who received an intestinal transplant, so some T cells may come from the graft donor. Each CDR3 is given with its conserved first and last residue.

cdr3_length	j_call	v_call	cdr3_aa
15	TRBJ1-4	TRBV5-1	CASSRTGGHGEKLFF
16	TRBJ1-1	TRBV5-1	CASSPSSGAMNTEAFF
21	TRBJ2-4	TRBV15	CATSRDLVSPYETSGRNIQYF
17	TRBJ2-1	TRBV6-1	CASSESNPDRWPNEQFF
16	TRBJ1-1	TRBV7-9	CASSPVVGLPNTEAFF
13	TRBJ1-3	TRBV6-6	CASSHNRGNTIYF
15	TRBJ2-3	TRBV6-6	CASSLRQGQTDTQYF
15	TRBJ2-5	TRBV18	CASSPSTGGAETQYF
14	TRBJ2-7	TRBV5-8	CASSLVTGTYEQYF
15	TRBJ2-1	TRBV28	CASSFYLAGYNEQFF
13	TRBJ2-5	TRBV9	CASSAGAQETQYF
16	TRBJ2-7	TRBV7-3	CASSLTGSPGDYEQYF
14	TRBJ1-2	TRBV6-1	CASSDTAILYGYTF
15	TRBJ2-1	TRBV15	CATSRVPNQFNEQFF
15	TRBJ1-5	TRBV5-6	CASSLGTGDNQPQHF
18	TRBJ2-1	TRBV27	CASSGRSSPGLAGNEQFF
16	TRBJ2-7	TRBV28	CASTKLGQGGPYEQYF
13	TRBJ1-1	TRBV27	CASSLDGAGEAFF
15	TRBJ2-1	TRBV4-1	CASSQLGGEVDEQFF
15	TRBJ1-2	TRBV7-9	CASSFDRGIDYGYTF
14	TRBJ2-3	TRBV27	CASSLGGSGDTQYF
16	TRBJ2-5	TRBV2	CASSDGLAGVYETQYF
16	TRBJ1-2	TRBV19	CASSIPGQGRNYGYTF
15	TRBJ2-1	TRBV25-1	CASSVRDRHYNEQFF
15	TRBJ1-5	TRBV5-8	CASSSAGQNNQPQHF
16	TRBJ2-1	TRBV29-1	CSAPPLPSSSYNEQFF
15	TRBJ1-1	TRBV5-3	CARSPPGQKNTEAFF